This TCR beta chain was documented in a study of control samples from healthy donors and cancer patients (dated by TCRdb to between 2020 and 2021). The library relied on the immunoSEQ multiplex PCR assay. Here the immuneACCESS table is served through TCRdb, limited to in-frame sequences with V and J called. Missing clones are a known gap in these copies; in checked studies unresolved V genes cover under half, and the rest lacks a known reason. Present in this sample are some 160,000 clones, about 93% of which were seen just once. The top ten clonotypes cover 0.68% of the sample. Details on this clone: Its antigen is not yet known. One base away there is no much larger clone; base qualities are not given.

A distance of 16 bases separates the germline ends of V and J, which lose 5 bases and 6 bases respectively. From the cysteine up to the phenylalanine, the CDR3 has a length of 14 residues. Only the CDR3 part of the read is kept: 42 bases, read in frame from the first base. Taken from the germline V gene, the CDR1 and CDR2 loops are SGHTA and FQGNSA. Sequenced input: blood. The rearranged segments are TRBV7-2 and TRBJ1-2; D gene: possibly TRBD1, on 6 matching bases. The source of this sequence is a woman in her twenties or thirties in good health. CDR3 protein: CASSVRGFGDGYTF. The DNA sequence reads TGTGCCAGCAGCGTCAGGGGTTTTGGAGATGGCTACACCTTC.